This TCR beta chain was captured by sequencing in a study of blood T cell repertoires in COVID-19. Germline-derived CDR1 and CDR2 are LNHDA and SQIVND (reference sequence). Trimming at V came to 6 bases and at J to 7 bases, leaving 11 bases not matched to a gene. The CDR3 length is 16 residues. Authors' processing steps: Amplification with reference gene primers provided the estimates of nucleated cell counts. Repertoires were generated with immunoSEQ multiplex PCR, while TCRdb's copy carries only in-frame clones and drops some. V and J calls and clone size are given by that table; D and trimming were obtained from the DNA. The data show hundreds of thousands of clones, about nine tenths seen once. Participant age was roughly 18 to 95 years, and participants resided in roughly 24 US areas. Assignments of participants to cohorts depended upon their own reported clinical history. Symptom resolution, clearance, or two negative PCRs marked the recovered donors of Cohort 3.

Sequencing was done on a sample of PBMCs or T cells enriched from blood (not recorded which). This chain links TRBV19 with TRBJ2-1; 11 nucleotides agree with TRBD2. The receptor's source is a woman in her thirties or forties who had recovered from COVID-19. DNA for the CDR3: TGTGCCAGTAGCCCCTCGCAGGTAGCGGGGGGGAATGAGCAGTTCTTC. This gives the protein CASSPSQVAGGNEQFF.